A few counts support the clone carrying this T cell receptor (beta chain). As yet, its antigen is unknown. The 5'RACE method, run with constant-segment primers, produced TCR alpha and TCR beta cDNA libraries (carrying sample barcodes and UMIs). Using its own MiXCR run on the 5' RACE reads, TCRdb lists one record per CDR3 protein. The sample lists roughly 250,000 distinct CDR3 sequences, about 15% occurring once. These data originate in a study of T-cell memory formation after mild COVID-19. Overall study findings and caveats: Clonal second-wave expansions that peaked on day 37 had unconfirmed SARS-CoV-2 specificity. Clones shrinking from day 15 to 85 showed even CD4/CD8 mixes; later expanders tilted CD4+.

This TCR derives from a man aged 18 to 29 who had mild COVID-19 (a few samples of this study predate the infection). Cell type and time point are not known. What was sequenced was PBMCs or a T cell subset sorted from them (not recorded which).

The CDR3, as DNA: TGCGCCAGCACCTGGCGGGGAGGAGGTACTGAAGCTTTCTTT. Translation: CASTWRGGGTEAFF. The chain recombines TRBV5-1 with TRBJ1-1; D remains ambiguous. Trimming pared 6 bases from V and 5 bases from J, leaving 17 bases between. This CDR3 region has 14 residues. In germline, CDR1 is SGHRS, CDR2 YFSETQ.